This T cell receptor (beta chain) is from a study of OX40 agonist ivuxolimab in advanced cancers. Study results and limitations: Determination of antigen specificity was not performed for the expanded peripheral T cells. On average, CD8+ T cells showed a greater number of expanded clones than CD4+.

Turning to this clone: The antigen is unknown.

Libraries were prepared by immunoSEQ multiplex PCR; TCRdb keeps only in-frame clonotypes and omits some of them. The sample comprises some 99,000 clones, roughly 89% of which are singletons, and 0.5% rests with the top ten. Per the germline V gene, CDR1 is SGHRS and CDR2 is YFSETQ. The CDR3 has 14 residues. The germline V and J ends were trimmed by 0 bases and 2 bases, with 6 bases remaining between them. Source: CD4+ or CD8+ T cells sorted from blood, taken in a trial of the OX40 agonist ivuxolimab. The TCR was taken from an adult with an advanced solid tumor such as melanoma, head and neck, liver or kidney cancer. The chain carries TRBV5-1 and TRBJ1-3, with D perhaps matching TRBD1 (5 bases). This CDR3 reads CASSLGTTGNTIYF. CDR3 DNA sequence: TGCGCCAGCAGCTTGGGGACAACTGGAAACACCATATATTTT. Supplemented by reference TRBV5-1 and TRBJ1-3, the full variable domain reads KAGVTQTPRYLIKTRGQQVTLSCSPISGHRSVSWYQQTPGQGLQFLFEYFSETQRNKGNFPGRFSGRQFSNSRSEMNVSTLELGDSALYLCASSLGTTGNTIYFGEGSWLTVV.